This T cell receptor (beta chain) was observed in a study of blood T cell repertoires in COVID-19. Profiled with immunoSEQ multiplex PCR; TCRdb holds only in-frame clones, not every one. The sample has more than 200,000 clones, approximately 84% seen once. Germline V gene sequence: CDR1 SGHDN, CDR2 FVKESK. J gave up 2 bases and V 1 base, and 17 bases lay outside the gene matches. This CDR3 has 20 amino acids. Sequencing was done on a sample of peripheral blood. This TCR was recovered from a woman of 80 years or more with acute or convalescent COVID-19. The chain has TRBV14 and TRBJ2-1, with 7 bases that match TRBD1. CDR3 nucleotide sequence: TGTGCCAGCAGCCAAGGACCCGGGACAGCGATCCACATGACCTACAATGAGCAGTTCTTC. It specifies CASSQGPGTAIHMTYNEQFF.